This record covers a single T cell receptor (beta chain). Profiling relied on immunoSEQ multiplex PCR, and the TCRdb table lists in-frame clones only, not all of them. The sample yields 55,000 to 85,000 clones, around nine tenths seen once. V gave up 3 bases and J gave up 7 bases; unmatched junction bases: 5. The CDR3 has 15 amino acids. Per germline, CDR1 LNHDA and CDR2 SQIVND (reference sequence). The data were obtained in a study of OX40 agonist ivuxolimab in advanced cancers. This rearrangement joins TRBV19 to TRBJ1-6, with 8 positions matching TRBD1. This sample comprised CD4+ or CD8+ T cells sorted from blood, obtained in a trial of the OX40 agonist ivuxolimab. The clonotype comes from an adult with an advanced solid tumor such as melanoma, head and neck, liver or kidney cancer. The CDR3 nucleotides are TGTGCCAGTAGTATTAAGGACAGGGCCAATTCACCCCTCCACTTT. Translation: CASSIKDRANSPLHF.